This is a list of T cell receptor beta chains from one sample in a study of T-cell memory formation after mild COVID-19. MiXCR, applied by TCRdb to the 5' RACE reads, yields one record per CDR3 protein. The profile shows fewer than 350,000 distinct CDR3 sequences, more than 15% of them singletons. The specimen was PBMCs or a T cell subset sorted from them (not recorded which). The origin of the receptors is a man between 18 and 35 years old who had mild COVID-19 (a few samples of this study predate the infection). Cell type and time point are not known. The CDR3 runs from the conserved cysteine through the conserved F or W. Fields, in order: J gene, clone size, D gene, V gene, CDR3 protein, CDR3 DNA. A D gene is named only where the DNA matches it firmly. A clone size is listed for some rows: how often the clone was seen (once, few, many), or a class if it is expanded.

>TRBJ2-3|few|TRBD2|TRBV28
CASSLLGSGRTSTDTQYF
TGTGCCAGCAGTTTATTAGGGAGCGGGAGAACTAGCACAGATACGCAGTATTTT
>TRBJ2-5|few|.|TRBV6-1
CASSEVQGGQETQYF
TGTGCCAGCAGTGAAGTCCAGGGGGGCCAAGAGACCCAGTACTTC
>TRBJ2-3|many|TRBD1|TRBV5-1
CASKGQGSTDTQYF
TGCGCCAGCAAAGGACAGGGCAGCACAGATACGCAGTATTTT
>TRBJ2-1|.|TRBD2|TRBV7-2
CASGGTSGGGEQFF
TGTGCCAGCGGCGGGACTAGCGGGGGGGGAGAGCAGTTCTTC
>TRBJ2-2|many|.|TRBV5-4
CASSVPAGELFF
TGTGCCAGCAGCGTACCAGCCGGGGAGCTGTTTTTT
>TRBJ2-1|.|.|TRBV20-1
CSADGYSGNEQFF
TGCAGTGCTGATGGGTACTCGGGCAATGAGCAGTTCTTC
>TRBJ1-4|few|.|TRBV4-3
CASSQDKVSRVGEKLFF
TGCGCCAGCAGCCAAGATAAGGTCTCGAGGGTTGGGGAAAAACTGTTTTTT
>TRBJ1-5|few|.|TRBV7-2
CAGGQGINQPQHF
TGTGCTGGGGGCCAGGGGATCAATCAGCCCCAGCATTTT
>TRBJ2-2|.|.|TRBV5-1
CASSWDPGELFF
TGCGCCAGCAGCTGGGACCCCGGGGAGCTGTTTTTT
>TRBJ2-1|.|.|TRBV2
CASSDSGSGSRFF
TGTGCCAGCAGTGATTCAGGCAGCGGGTCGCGGTTCTTC
>TRBJ2-2|few|.|TRBV5-1
CASTSLGLTGELFF
TGCGCCAGCACCTCACTAGGGCTCACCGGGGAGCTGTTTTTT
>TRBJ2-2|.|TRBD2|TRBV4-2
CASSISLSGRLSYTGELFF
TGTGCCAGCAGCATAAGCTTGAGCGGGAGGCTCTCATACACCGGGGAGCTGTTTTTT
>TRBJ1-1|.|.|TRBV7-9
CASRYQGSGTEAFF
TGTGCCAGCAGATACCAGGGGTCCGGCACTGAAGCTTTCTTT
>TRBJ1-1|few|.|TRBV5-1
CASSPIGQNTEAFF
TGCGCCAGCAGCCCTATTGGACAGAACACTGAAGCTTTCTTT
>TRBJ2-1|few|.|TRBV6-5
CASSYAREAYNEQFF
TGTGCCAGCAGTTACGCCAGGGAGGCCTACAATGAGCAGTTCTTC
>TRBJ2-2|few|TRBD2|TRBV6-1
CASRGGANTGELFF
TGTGCCAGCAGGGGGGGGGCGAACACCGGGGAGCTGTTTTTT
>TRBJ1-5|.|.|TRBV3-1
CASSQGSQPQHF
TGTGCCAGCAGCCAAGGGAGTCAGCCCCAGCATTTT
>TRBJ2-5|once|TRBD2|TRBV10-3
CAISDNSGEETQYF
TGTGCCATCAGCGATAATAGCGGGGAAGAGACCCAGTACTTC
>TRBJ2-2|few|TRBD2|TRBV18
CASSPRTSESTGELFF
TGTGCCAGCTCACCAAGGACTAGCGAGAGCACCGGGGAGCTGTTTTTT
>TRBJ1-2|.|.|TRBV6-5
CASSPRAGYTF
TGTGCCAGCAGCCCACGGGCAGGCTACACCTTC
>TRBJ2-7|.|.|TRBV5-1
CASSLAGVGYQQYF
TGCGCCAGCAGCTTGGCAGGGGTGGGCTATCAGCAGTACTTC
>TRBJ2-3|.|TRBD2|TRBV18
CASSPGTSGITDTQYF
TGTGCCAGCTCACCGGGGACTAGCGGAATCACAGATACGCAGTATTTT
>TRBJ2-5|few|.|TRBV12-3/TRBV12-4
CASSRLGEETQYF
TGTGCCAGCAGCCGACTGGGCGAAGAGACCCAGTACTTC